Listed here are 16 T cell receptor beta chains from one sample, sequenced in a study of blood T cell repertoires in COVID-19. Sequencing used immunoSEQ multiplex PCR; TCRdb keeps in-frame clones, though not all of them. The sample lists approximately 250,000 clones; nearly 90% were seen once. Source material: PBMCs or T cells enriched from blood (not recorded which). The receptors stem from a woman in her 30s who had recovered from COVID-19.

V usage is TRBV18 and J usage is TRBJ2-2; TRBD2 agrees at 8 bases. Trimming removed 3 bases from V and 4 bases from J; junction bases left unmatched: 7. The CDR3 is 16 residues long. Germline V CDR1 and CDR2: KGHSH, LQKENI. DNA of the CDR3: TGTGCCAGCTCACCGGCCAGCGGGAGTTCCACCGGGGAGCTGTTTTTT. This sequence encodes CASSPASGSSTGELFF.

The CDR3: CASSPGTSGDSYNEQFF. CDR3 nucleotides: TGTGCCAGCAGCCCCGGGACTAGCGGGGACTCCTACAATGAGCAGTTCTTC. This sequence joins TRBV7-6 and TRBJ2-1; 13 bases match TRBD2. Germline V gives CDR1 SGHVS, CDR2 FNYEAQ. The V and J ends lost 5 bases and 0 bases, in that order; junction bases with no gene match: 4. CDR3 length: 17 amino acids.

This clone has a single count. The V call is TRBV19, the J call TRBJ1-1; 7 bases align to TRBD1. V shed 2 bases, J shed 0 bases, and the junction held 0 bases outside the gene matches. Germline V gene sequence: CDR1 LNHDA, CDR2 SQIVND (reference sequence). This CDR3 has 14 residues. The CDR3 here is CASSITGVNTEAFF. The CDR3 DNA reads TGTGCCAGTAGTATAACAGGGGTGAACACTGAAGCTTTCTTT.

V gene TRBV29-1 combines with J gene TRBJ1-5, with no clear D. This CDR3 region has 12 residues. CDR1 SQVTM and CDR2 ANQGSEA come from the germline V gene. V gave up 4 bases and J gave up 1 base, with 5 bases separating them. CDR3 in amino acids: CSVAGSNQPQHF. The CDR3 DNA follows: TGCAGCGTTGCGGGAAGCAATCAGCCCCAGCATTTT.

The rearrangement links TRBV7-2 to TRBJ1-2; 7 positions agree with TRBD1. The J segment lost 7 bases and the V segment lost 4 bases, leaving 12 bases of the junction unmatched. CDR3 length: 15 amino acids. From germline, CDR1 is SGHTA and CDR2 FQGNSA. The CDR3 sequence is CASSSARQGSFGYTF. The CDR3 DNA follows: TGTGCCAGCAGCTCGGCTCGACAGGGATCATTTGGCTACACCTTC.

The chain is built from TRBV9 and TRBJ1-2; D is unclear. The CDR3 sequence is 13 residues long. Germline CDR1 reads SGDLS; CDR2 reads YYNGEE. V was cut by 3 bases and J by 6 bases, with 12 bases left in between. The CDR3 sequence: CASSGRLRDGYTF. DNA of the CDR3: TGTGCCAGCAGCGGGCGCCTGAGGGATGGCTACACCTTC.

V usage is TRBV5-1 and J usage is TRBJ1-1, with unresolved D. The CDR3 totals 13 residues. V was trimmed by 3 bases and J by 2 bases, leaving 8 bases between them. Germline assignment: CDR1 SGHRS and CDR2 YFSETQ. The CDR3 sequence is CASSWATNTEAFF. CDR3 DNA: TGCGCCAGCAGCTGGGCCACTAACACTGAAGCTTTCTTT.

The V and J genes are TRBV5-1 and TRBJ1-5, with 8 positions matching TRBD1. The CDR3 totals 18 residues. CDR1 SGHRS and CDR2 YFSETQ come from the germline V gene. V lost 0 bases to trimming and J lost 7 bases; unmatched junction nucleotides: 15. The CDR3 is CASSLGPWTDRVQQPQHF. Here the CDR3 DNA reads TGCGCCAGCAGCTTGGGACCTTGGACGGACAGGGTACAACAGCCCCAGCATTTT.

The rearrangement joins TRBV2 to TRBJ2-3; 8 bases match TRBD2. CDR3 length equals 17 residues. Per the germline V gene, CDR1 is SNHLY and CDR2 is FYNNEI. V lost 5 bases and J lost 6; bases outside the gene matches: 16. The chain's CDR3 is CASSPPGGDWVADTQYF. The CDR3 DNA reads TGTGCCAGCAGTCCTCCGGGGGGGGACTGGGTGGCGGATACGCAGTATTTT.

This chain links TRBV7-2 with TRBJ1-6; 7 bases align to TRBD1. The CDR3 runs to 15 residues. Germline-derived CDR1 and CDR2 are SGHTA and FQGNSA. Trimming at V came to 1 base and at J to 6 bases, leaving 3 bases not matched to a gene. CDR3 coding DNA: TGTGCCAGCAGCTTAGGGACAGGCATTAATTCACCCCTCCACTTT. This translates into CASSLGTGINSPLHF. The whole variable domain, filled in from reference TRBV7-2 and TRBJ1-6, reads GAGVSQSPSNKVTEKGKDVELRCDPISGHTALYWYRQSLGQGLEFLIYFQGNSAPDKSGLPSDRFSAERTGGSVSTLTIQRTQQEDSAVYLCASSLGTGINSPLHFGNGTRLTVT.

The chain carries TRBV11-1 and TRBJ2-2; TRBD1 agrees at 10 bases. The V gene end was trimmed by 7 bases and the J gene end by 6 bases; junction bases not matched to a gene: 8. The CDR3 has 15 amino acids. The germline V gene has CDR1 SGHAT and CDR2 FQDESV (reference sequence). In DNA, the CDR3 is TGTGCCAGCACCCTTACAGGACAGGGGGCCGGGGAGCTGTTTTTT. Encoded protein: CASTLTGQGAGELFF. Using reference TRBV11-1 and TRBJ2-2 for the parts outside the CDR3, the full variable domain is EAEVAQSPRYKITEKSQAVAFWCDPISGHATLYWYRQILGQGPELLVQFQDESVVDDSQLPKDRFSAERLKGVDSTLKIQPAELGDSAMYLCASTLTGQGAGELFFGEGSRLTVL.

The count of this clone is one. The rearrangement links TRBV5-1 to TRBJ1-1; weak D call: TRBD1 (5 bases). This CDR3 has 15 residues. From germline, CDR1 is SGHRS and CDR2 YFSETQ. V lost 2 bases, J lost 4 bases, and 15 bases lay in between. CDR3 nucleotide sequence: TGCGCCAGCAGCTTCGGACCCAGGGATGCCACTGAAGCTTTCTTT. Its protein is CASSFGPRDATEAFF.

This CDR3 reads CASSSGQGISSNQPQHF. In DNA, the CDR3 is TGTGCCAGCAGTTCAGGACAGGGAATCAGTAGCAATCAGCCCCAGCATTTT. J is TRBJ1-5 and V is TRBV28; TRBD1 matches 8 bases. Germline CDR1 and CDR2: MDHEN and SYDVKM. V shed 4 bases, J shed 0 bases, and the junction held 8 bases outside the gene matches. The CDR3 is 17 amino acids. Complete variable domain (other parts from reference TRBV28 and TRBJ1-5): DVKVTQSSRYLVKRTGEKVFLECVQDMDHENMFWYRQDPGLGLRLIYFSYDVKMKEKGDIPEGYSVSREKKERFSLILESASTNQTSMYLCASSSGQGISSNQPQHFGDGTRLSIL.

The chain joins TRBV7-8 to TRBJ1-2; 10 nucleotides match TRBD1. CDR3 length equals 14 residues. Per the germline V gene, CDR1 is SGHVS and CDR2 is FQNEAQ. V dropped 2 bases and J dropped 6; count of bases not matched to a gene: 3. In DNA form, the CDR3 reads TGTGCCAGCAGCTTAAGAGGGACAGGGGATGGCTACACCTTC. It specifies CASSLRGTGDGYTF.

This chain joins TRBV12-3 or TRBV12-4 and TRBJ1-1, with D uncertain. The CDR3 loop spans 12 amino acids. The V end lost 6 bases, the J end lost 4 bases, and 9 bases lay between the germline ends. The CDR3 region has the DNA TGTGCCAGCAGCCCTAGGCCCACTGAAGCTTTCTTT. Protein: CASSPRPTEAFF.

The chain links TRBV9 to TRBJ1-6; no reliable D call. There are 15 residues in the CDR3. The V gene lost 2 bases and the J gene lost 0 bases, with 6 bases spanning the gap. The germline V gene encodes CDR1 SGDLS and CDR2 YYNGEE. CDR3 amino acids: CASSVGSSYNSPLHF. The CDR3 DNA reads TGTGCCAGCAGCGTTGGGAGCTCCTATAATTCACCCCTCCACTTT.